This T cell receptor beta chain was identified during a study of identical twins. CDR3 size: 17 residues. V dropped 6 bases and J dropped 0; count of bases not matched to a gene: 11. TCRdb independently ran MiXCR on the 5' RACE reads; one entry per CDR3 protein. This sample has about 470,000 distinct CDR3 sequences; roughly a quarter occur once, and the top ten carry 2.9%. The same specimen was also included in a second study, on T cells expressing NK-cell markers.

The material sequenced was CD4+ T cells sorted from blood. The V gene is TRBV12-3 or TRBV12-4, the J gene TRBJ2-1; 7 bases agree with TRBD2. The TCR comes from a young woman in good health. The CDR3 DNA reads TGTGCCAGCAGACCGGGGGGTACAACTAGCTCCTACAATGAGCAGTTCTTC. Protein product: CASRPGGTTSSYNEQFF.